The 29 T cell receptor beta chains reported below all come from one sample, sequenced in a study of blood T cell repertoires in COVID-19. The protocol was immunoSEQ multiplex PCR, while the TCRdb copy is restricted to in-frame clones and leaves out a portion. This sample has some 190,000 clones, with 65% to 85% found just once. The sequencing sample was made of PBMCs or T cells enriched from blood (not recorded which). All receptors come from a woman in her 30s who had been exposed to COVID-19.

The chain uses TRBV7-9 and TRBJ1-2; D gene uncertain. The CDR3 runs 13 residues. With 5 bases removed from V and 8 bases from J, the gap between germline ends came to 15 bases. In germline, CDR1 is SEHNR, CDR2 FQNEAQ (reference sequence). In DNA form, the CDR3 reads TGTGCCAGCAGCCGGAGGCGGGTTCGGGGCTACACCTTC. This gives the protein CASSRRRVRGYTF. The variable domain in full, with the rest retrieved from reference TRBV7-9 and TRBJ1-2, is DTGVSQNPRHKITKRGQNVTFRCDPISEHNRLYWYRQTLGQGPEFLTYFQNEAQLEKSRLLSDRFSAERPKGSFSTLEIQRTEQGDSAMYLCASSRRRVRGYTFGSGTRLTVV.

This clone counts as medium-sized. V gene TRBV30 combines with J gene TRBJ1-4; D is unresolved. The CDR3 spans 12 residues. V lost 0 bases, J lost 7 bases, and 6 bases lay in between. CDR1 is GTSNPN and CDR2 is SVGIG in the germline V gene (reference sequence). CDR3 nucleotides: TGTGCCTGGAGTGTATTCCGTGAAAAACTGTTTTTT. The encoded protein is CAWSVFREKLFF.

The chain combines TRBV12-5 with TRBJ1-5, with D possibly matching TRBD1 (5 bases). CDR1 is LGHNT and CDR2 is FRNRAP in the germline V gene. CDR3 length equals 17 residues. V lost 1 base, J lost 3 bases, and 16 bases lay in between. In DNA form, the CDR3 reads TGTGCTAGTGGTTTGGGCCACCGGGGGGACGACAATCAGCCCCAGCATTTT. Its protein is CASGLGHRGDDNQPQHF.

This clone was counted a single time. The V call is TRBV2, the J call TRBJ2-2; D ambiguous. The V and J ends lost 8 bases and 3 bases respectively, with 4 bases between them. The CDR3 sequence is 11 residues long. CDR1 is SNHLY and CDR2 is FYNNEI in the germline V gene. The CDR3 DNA follows: TGTGCCAGCCTGTACACCGGGGAGCTGTTTTTT. Translated, it gives CASLYTGELFF.

About this clone: Within the sample, other DNA sequences also encode this same CDR3. The rearrangement joins TRBV27 to TRBJ1-1; TRBD1 matches 8 bases. This CDR3 has 14 residues. V was clipped by 5 bases and J by 1 base; unmatched bases: 3. Germline V lookup: CDR1 MNHEY, CDR2 SMNVEV (reference sequence). The DNA for the CDR3 is TGTGCCAGCAGTCCTGGGACAGGGAACACTGAAGCTTTCTTT. It yields the protein CASSPGTGNTEAFF.

The rearrangement joins TRBV14 to TRBJ1-2; no reliable D call. CDR1 is SGHDN and CDR2 is FVKESK in the germline V gene. Trimming took 0 bases from V and 4 from J, leaving 15 bases between them. This CDR3 is 16 amino acids long. The CDR3 DNA follows: TGTGCCAGCAGCCAAGAAGCGCCTTTCTACCCCTATGGCTACACCTTC. This translates into CASSQEAPFYPYGYTF.

The V and J genes are TRBV11-1 and TRBJ2-5; 8 positions match TRBD2. Germline V CDR1 and CDR2: SGHAT, FQDESV (reference sequence). This CDR3 has 15 residues. V was clipped by 2 bases and J by 7 bases; unmatched bases: 9. The CDR3 DNA sequence: TGTGCCAGCAGCTTAAACTCGGGGGGGCATCGGACCCAGTACTTC. Translated, it gives CASSLNSGGHRTQYF. The full variable domain, completed using reference TRBV11-1 and TRBJ2-5, is EAEVAQSPRYKITEKSQAVAFWCDPISGHATLYWYRQILGQGPELLVQFQDESVVDDSQLPKDRFSAERLKGVDSTLKIQPAELGDSAMYLCASSLNSGGHRTQYFGPGTRLLVL.

The J gene is TRBJ2-7, the V gene TRBV29-1, with a weak D call TRBD1 (6 bases). CDR1 and CDR2 from the germline V gene are SQVTM and ANQGSEA. The CDR3 runs to 12 residues. Deletions cut 4 bases from V and 5 bases from J, with 12 bases between. The CDR3 nucleotides read TGCAGCGTTGTAGCAGGGGTTGACGAGCAGTACTTC. Translation gives CSVVAGVDEQYF.

The chain links TRBV6-5 to TRBJ1-5; a weak D match, TRBD1 (6 bases). Trimming stripped 6 bases from V and 5 bases from J, with 11 bases between. CDR3 length: 13 residues. Germline values: CDR1 MNHEY, CDR2 SVGAGI. The CDR3, as DNA: TGTGCCAGCAGACAGGGATGGGATCAGCCCCAGCATTTT. This encodes CASRQGWDQPQHF.

This chain joins TRBV30 and TRBJ2-1; tentatively, D is TRBD2 (6 bases). V was cut by 2 bases and J by 9 bases, with 14 bases left in between. Germline V gives CDR1 GTSNPN, CDR2 SVGIG (reference sequence). This CDR3 has 13 residues. The CDR3 sequence is CAWSFWRGSEQFF. For the CDR3, the DNA is TGTGCCTGGAGTTTTTGGCGGGGCAGTGAGCAGTTCTTC.

The J gene is TRBJ2-1, the V gene TRBV5-1; the match to TRBD1 covers 9 bases. V was pared by 2 bases and J by 16 bases, with 7 bases of the junction left unmatched. From germline, CDR1 is SGHRS and CDR2 YFSETQ. CDR3 size: 12 residues. Written as DNA, the CDR3 is TGCGCCAGCAGCTTAAGGGACAGGGAAAAATTCTTC. Translation: CASSLRDREKFF. Filled out from reference TRBV5-1 and TRBJ2-1, the complete variable domain reads KAGVTQTPRYLIKTRGQQVTLSCSPISGHRSVSWYQQTPGQGLQFLFEYFSETQRNKGNFPGRFSGRQFSNSRSEMNVSTLELGDSALYLCASSLRDREKFFGPGTRLTVL.

This clone has just a few counts. The chain has TRBV4-3 and TRBJ1-4; D is unclear. This CDR3 region has 14 residues. CDR1 is LGHNA, CDR2 YSLEER, per germline. V lost 4 bases to trimming and J lost 5 bases, with 11 bases between them. CDR3 protein: CASSRVEGNEKLFF. The DNA for the CDR3 is TGCGCCAGCAGCCGAGTAGAGGGAAATGAAAAACTGTTTTTT.

CDR3 coding DNA: TGTGCCAGCAGCCAAGGTGTACGGGAGAATGAAAAACTGTTTTTT. Translation: CASSQGVRENEKLFF. The chain recombines TRBV3-1 (or the pseudogene TRBV3-2) with TRBJ1-4; D ambiguous. This CDR3 region has 15 residues. CDR1 and CDR2 (germline): LGHDT, YNNKEL (reference sequence). V lost 1 base and J 5 bases, leaving 11 bases between the germline ends.

V gene TRBV7-7 combines with J gene TRBJ2-2, with 7 bases identical to TRBD1. The CDR3 contains 15 residues. Trimming at V came to 5 bases and at J to 4 bases, leaving 7 bases not matched to a gene. The germline V gene encodes CDR1 SSHAT and CDR2 FNYEAQ (reference sequence). The CDR3 loop reads CASSGQAVGTGELFF. The DNA for the CDR3 is TGTGCCAGCAGCGGACAGGCTGTGGGCACCGGGGAGCTGTTTTTT.

In this sample, this clone turned up once. V is TRBV9 and J is TRBJ1-1; D ambiguous. Trimming took 3 bases from V and 6 from J, leaving 9 bases between them. The V gene's germline CDR1 is SGDLS and CDR2 YYNGEE. This CDR3 region has 12 residues. CDR3: CASSALGAEAFF. CDR3 sequence (DNA): TGTGCCAGCAGCGCCCTGGGCGCTGAAGCTTTCTTT.

This clone was seen just once. The chain has TRBV5-1 and TRBJ2-2; 8 positions agree with TRBD1. The CDR3 runs 14 residues. Germline CDR1 and CDR2: SGHRS and YFSETQ. Trimming took 5 bases from V and 7 from J; bases not matched to a gene: 7. CDR3 bases: TGCGCCAGCAGATCCCGGACAGGGAACGGGGAGCTGTTTTTT. As protein: CASRSRTGNGELFF.

The chain recombines TRBV14 with TRBJ1-1; 9 bases agree with TRBD1. Trimming took 1 base from V and 5 from J; bases not matched to a gene: 8. The CDR3 runs 16 residues. Germline V gene sequence: CDR1 SGHDN, CDR2 FVKESK. The CDR3 DNA reads as TGTGCCAGCAGCCAAGCCGTCGGGACAGGGAAGACTGAAGCTTTCTTT. This codes for CASSQAVGTGKTEAFF.

This rearrangement joins TRBV19 to TRBJ1-5; D is perhaps TRBD1 (5 bases). CDR3 length equals 19 residues. Germline V gene lookup returns CDR1 LNHDA and CDR2 SQIVND (reference sequence). V was trimmed by 3 bases and J by 3 bases, leaving 24 bases between them. The CDR3 loop is CASSIGAKRGKRYNQPQHF. In nucleotides, the CDR3 is TGTGCCAGTAGTATTGGGGCCAAACGGGGGAAGAGGTACAATCAGCCCCAGCATTTT. The whole variable domain, filled in from reference TRBV19 and TRBJ1-5, reads DGGITQSPKYLFRKEGQNVTLSCEQNLNHDAMYWYRQDPGQGLRLIYYSQIVNDFQKGDIAEGYSVSREKKESFPLTVTSAQKNPTAFYLCASSIGAKRGKRYNQPQHFGDGTRLSIL.

The genes are TRBV10-3 and TRBJ2-5; 7 nucleotides line up with TRBD2. CDR1 is ENHRY and CDR2 is SYGVKD in the germline V gene. This CDR3 contains 15 residues. The V and J ends lost 3 bases and 4 bases, in that order; junction bases with no gene match: 8. CDR3: CAISDKRGGRETQYF. Written as DNA, the CDR3 is TGTGCCATCAGTGATAAGCGGGGAGGGCGAGAGACCCAGTACTTC.

The V and J genes are TRBV16 and TRBJ1-5; no clear D. This CDR3 is 17 amino acids long. V shed 5 bases and J shed 7 bases, with 24 bases lying between them. Germline V gene lookup returns CDR1 KGHSY and CDR2 FQNENV. The CDR3 nucleotides read TGTGCCAGCAGCTCACGGGGTGTACAGCAATGGGGACAGCCCCAGCATTTT. Translating gives CASSSRGVQQWGQPQHF.

This clone was counted a few times. V and J are TRBV7-2 and TRBJ2-7; TRBD2 agrees at 8 bases. V shed 3 bases and J 6 bases; nucleotides not matched to a gene: 7. CDR1 and CDR2 from the germline V gene are SGHTA and FQGNSA. CDR3 length equals 14 residues. The CDR3 DNA reads TGTGCCAGCAGCTTGACGGGGGGGCCTCGCGAGCAGTACTTC. Translating gives CASSLTGGPREQYF.

This chain connects TRBV10-3 to TRBJ2-3, with 9 bases identical to TRBD2. The CDR3 spans 14 residues. Germline CDR1 is ENHRY and CDR2 is SYGVKD. V dropped 6 bases and J dropped 11; count of bases not matched to a gene: 12. The CDR3 loop reads CAIRVAGEIPGQYF. CDR3 sequence (DNA): TGTGCCATCAGGGTAGCGGGGGAGATACCCGGGCAGTATTTT.

The gene calls are TRBV14 and TRBJ1-4, with 7 nucleotides matching TRBD1. The CDR3 has 13 amino acids. V was pared by 8 bases and J by 6 bases, with 6 bases of the junction left unmatched. Germline loops: CDR1 SGHDN, CDR2 FVKESK. The CDR3 region is CASRQGGDEKLFF. CDR3 bases: TGTGCCAGCCGACAGGGCGGAGATGAAAAACTGTTTTTT.

V is TRBV6-2 or TRBV6-3 and J is TRBJ2-3; perhaps TRBD2 as D (6 bases). Trimming shortened V by 0 bases and J by 4 bases, and 14 bases separated the two germline ends. This CDR3 has 16 residues. Germline V gives CDR1 MNHEY, CDR2 SVGEGT. The CDR3 sequence is CASSYSGREVADTQYF. The CDR3 DNA reads as TGTGCCAGCAGTTACTCAGGCAGGGAGGTGGCAGATACGCAGTATTTT.

The chain couples TRBV20-1 to TRBJ1-5, with 8 bases identical to TRBD1. Trimming removed 3 bases from V and 5 bases from J; junction bases left unmatched: 3. The CDR3 sequence is 13 residues long. CDR1 and CDR2 from the germline V gene are DFQATT and SNEGSKA (reference sequence). CDR3 sequence reads: CSASMGQDQPQHF. CDR3 sequence (DNA): TGCAGTGCTAGTATGGGACAGGATCAGCCCCAGCATTTT.

The chain couples TRBV6-5 to TRBJ1-2; D gene ambiguous. Germline V gene data show CDR1 as MNHEY and CDR2 as SVGAGI. V lost 1 base, J lost 8 bases, and 11 bases lay in between. The CDR3 has 13 residues. The CDR3 reads CASSYLTERGYTF. CDR3 coding DNA: TGTGCCAGCAGTTACTTGACGGAGAGGGGCTACACCTTC.

The V and J genes are TRBV6-6 and TRBJ1-6; D unresolved. The CDR3 has 14 residues. With 2 bases removed from V and 5 bases from J, the gap between germline ends came to 7 bases. Germline loops: CDR1 MNHNY, CDR2 SVGAGI (reference sequence). The CDR3 coding sequence is TGTGCCAGCAGTTACACGGGTGATAATTCACCCCTCCACTTT. Translated, it gives CASSYTGDNSPLHF.

The chain links TRBV6-5 to TRBJ2-7; D ambiguous. The CDR3 covers 15 residues. CDR1 MNHEY and CDR2 SVGAGI come from the germline V gene. Trimming removed 2 bases from V and 0 bases from J, with 11 bases in between. The CDR3 DNA reads TGTGCCAGCAGTTACGGCCAGGAAGTCTCCTACGAGCAGTACTTC. It is translated as CASSYGQEVSYEQYF.

The V and J genes are TRBV24-1 and TRBJ2-1; 7 nucleotides match TRBD1. CDR1 is KGHDR, CDR2 SFDVKD, per germline. The CDR3 loop spans 17 amino acids. Germline trimming cut 4 bases from V and 1 base from J; bases unmatched to any gene: 9. CDR3 coding DNA: TGTGCCACCAGTGACTCGATGCCGGGACAGTCCTACAATGAGCAGTTCTTC. Translation gives CATSDSMPGQSYNEQFF.